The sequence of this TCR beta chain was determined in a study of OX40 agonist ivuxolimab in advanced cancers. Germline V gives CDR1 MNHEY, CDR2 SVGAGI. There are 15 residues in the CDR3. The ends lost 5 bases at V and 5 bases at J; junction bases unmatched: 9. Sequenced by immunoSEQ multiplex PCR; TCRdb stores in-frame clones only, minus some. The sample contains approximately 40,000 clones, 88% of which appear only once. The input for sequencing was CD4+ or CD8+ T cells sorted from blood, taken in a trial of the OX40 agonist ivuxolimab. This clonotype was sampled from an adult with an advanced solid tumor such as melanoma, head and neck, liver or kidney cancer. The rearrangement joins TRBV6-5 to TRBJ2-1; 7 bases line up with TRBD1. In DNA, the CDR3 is TGTGCCAGCAGTGGGACAGACCACCTTAACAATGAGCAGTTCTTC. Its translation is CASSGTDHLNNEQFF.